These T cell receptor beta chains were read from a single sample in a study of blood T cell repertoires in COVID-19. The protocol was immunoSEQ multiplex PCR, while the TCRdb copy is restricted to in-frame clones and leaves out a portion. The data contain about 83,000 clones, roughly nine tenths of them singletons. Sequences were obtained from peripheral blood. Source of these receptors: a woman between 50 and 59 years old with active or convalescent COVID-19. Each CDR3 is given with its conserved first and last residue. The D gene is left open where the match is weak. Only some rows state a clone size, as once, few, many or a class for expanded clones.

j_call | d_call | v_call | cdr3_length | clone_size | cdr3_nt | cdr3_aa
TRBJ2-3 | TRBD1 | TRBV27 | 20 | - | TGTGCCAGCAGGTCCGACAGGGGGCCTCCGTCGGTCCTAAGCACAGATACGCAGTATTTT | CASRSDRGPPSVLSTDTQYF
TRBJ1-2 | - | TRBV12-3/TRBV12-4 | 13 | - | TGTGCCAGCACATCCCCAGGAGGCTATGGCTACACCTTC | CASTSPGGYGYTF
TRBJ2-7 | TRBD1 | TRBV18 | 15 | medium-sized | TGTGCCAGCTCACCGGGGACAGGGAAGCTTGGCGAGCAGTACTTC | CASSPGTGKLGEQYF
TRBJ1-1 | - | TRBV6-5 | 14 | - | TGTGCCAGCAGTCGACGTTGGGTGCGGGTTGAAGCTTTCTTT | CASSRRWVRVEAFF
TRBJ2-2 | TRBD1 | TRBV29-1 | 14 | - | TGCAGCGTTGCAGGGGGCGGTATGATCGGGGAGCTGTTTTTT | CSVAGGGMIGELFF
TRBJ1-2 | - | TRBV6-5 | 13 | once | TGTGCCAGCAGGGGGGGGGTTAGCTATGGCTACACCTTC | CASRGGVSYGYTF
TRBJ2-5 | TRBD2 | TRBV7-2 | 17 | - | TGTGCCAGCAGCCCCGGGACTAGCGGGGAAAGGCGAGAGACCCAGTACTTC | CASSPGTSGERRETQYF
TRBJ2-3 | TRBD2 | TRBV9 | 16 | - | TGTGCCAGCAGCGTTGGAGCGGGGGTGCTCACAGATACGCAGTATTTT | CASSVGAGVLTDTQYF
TRBJ1-5 | - | TRBV7-9 | 16 | - | TGTGCCAGCAGCTTAGGAGCACAGGAACTTAATCAGCCCCAGCATTTT | CASSLGAQELNQPQHF
TRBJ2-7 | TRBD1 | TRBV5-1 | 19 | - | TGCGCCAGCAGCTTGACTCAATTCTCTGACAGGGTGTTTCCCTACGAGCAGTACTTC | CASSLTQFSDRVFPYEQYF
TRBJ2-1 | TRBD2 | TRBV10-3 | 18 | few | TGTGCCATCAGAAGGACTAGCGGGGTTGGAAGGTCCTACAATGAGCAGTTCTTC | CAIRRTSGVGRSYNEQFF
TRBJ2-3 | - | TRBV27 | 15 | few | TGTGCCAGCAGTTCAAGAGGACAGATCACAGATACGCAGTATTTT | CASSSRGQITDTQYF
TRBJ1-1 | TRBD1 | TRBV6-2/TRBV6-3 | 13 | - | TGTGCCAGCAGTTCCATGACAGGGTGGGAAGCTTTCTTT | CASSSMTGWEAFF
TRBJ1-2 | TRBD1 | TRBV12-5 | 13 | - | TGTGCTAGTGGTTTGGGACAGGGGAATGGCTACACCTTC | CASGLGQGNGYTF
TRBJ2-1 | TRBD1 | TRBV9 | 16 | once | TGTGCCAGCAGCGAGGACGTACAGGGGTCCTACAATGAGCAGTTCTTC | CASSEDVQGSYNEQFF
TRBJ1-6 | TRBD1 | TRBV19 | 14 | - | TGTGCCAGTACCCCGAGGGGGCTACGGTCACCCCTCCACTTT | CASTPRGLRSPLHF
TRBJ2-1 | TRBD2 | TRBV7-3 | 16 | - | TGTGCCAGCAGCTCCGGACTAGTTGGGCCCTACAATGAGCAGTTCTTC | CASSSGLVGPYNEQFF
TRBJ2-3 | - | TRBV18 | 14 | - | TGTGCCAGCTCACCACCGACTAGGAGAGATACGCAGTATTTT | CASSPPTRRDTQYF
TRBJ1-1 | TRBD1 | TRBV27 | 15 | - | TGTGCCAGCAGTCCCTTCGACAGGGCGAACACTGAAGCTTTCTTT | CASSPFDRANTEAFF
TRBJ2-2 | - | TRBV7-3 | 13 | - | TGTGCCAGCAGCCCGAATTTCGGCGGGGAGCTGTTTTTT | CASSPNFGGELFF
TRBJ1-6 | - | TRBV4-3 | 15 | few | TGCGCCAGCAGCCAAGATCCGACAGTGGGGTCACCCCTCCACTTT | CASSQDPTVGSPLHF
TRBJ2-7 | - | TRBV6-5 | 13 | - | TGTGCCAGCAGTTACGGGGGCTACTACGAGCAGTACTTC | CASSYGGYYEQYF
TRBJ1-2 | - | TRBV19 | 14 | - | TGTGCCAGTAGTTACAGTGCTCCTAACTATGGCTACACCTTC | CASSYSAPNYGYTF
TRBJ1-1 | - | TRBV28 | 15 | - | TGTGCCAGCAGTTTGGGCGGGACGGGGAACACTGAAGCTTTCTTT | CASSLGGTGNTEAFF
TRBJ2-3 | TRBD2 | TRBV6-2/TRBV6-3 | 16 | - | TGTGCCAGCAGCCGAAGGACTAGCGGGGGCACAGATACGCAGTATTTT | CASSRRTSGGTDTQYF
TRBJ1-2 | TRBD1 | TRBV5-6 | 15 | - | TGTGCCAGCAGCTTGGGTTCGACAGGGGGCGCAGGCTACACCTTC | CASSLGSTGGAGYTF
TRBJ1-2 | TRBD1 | TRBV6-4 | 15 | - | TGTGCCAGCAGTGACCGGGGACAGGGTGGTGGTGGCTACACCTTC | CASSDRGQGGGGYTF
TRBJ1-4 | - | TRBV5-1 | 14 | - | TGCGCCAGCAGCTTGTCCCAGGGAGGCGAAAAACTGTTTTTT | CASSLSQGGEKLFF
TRBJ2-5 | - | TRBV5-1 | 13 | - | TGCGCCAGCAGCTCGAGAGTGGAAGAGACCCAGTACTTC | CASSSRVEETQYF
TRBJ1-1 | TRBD1 | TRBV7-9 | 14 | - | TGTGCCAGCAGCCAGACAGGGGACAACACTGAAGCTTTCTTT | CASSQTGDNTEAFF
TRBJ1-1 | TRBD1 | TRBV7-3 | 13 | - | TGTGCCAGCAGCCGGACAGGGGACACTGAAGCTTTCTTT | CASSRTGDTEAFF
TRBJ1-1 | TRBD1 | TRBV19 | 13 | - | TGTGCCAGTAGTCCTCGACAGGGAATGATGGCTTTCTTT | CASSPRQGMMAFF
TRBJ1-1 | - | TRBV6-4 | 12 | - | TGTGCCAGCAGTGAGAGGAGGACTGAAGCTTTCTTT | CASSERRTEAFF
TRBJ1-1 | - | TRBV28 | 13 | - | TGTGCCAGCGTGGAGGGGATGAACACTGAAGCTTTCTTT | CASVEGMNTEAFF
TRBJ2-1 | TRBD1 | TRBV9 | 14 | - | TGTGCCAGCAGCGTCGGACAGGATCACAATGAGCAGTTCTTC | CASSVGQDHNEQFF
TRBJ2-3 | - | TRBV9 | 15 | - | TGTGCCAGCAGCGTAGCCGGGGGAATCCCAGATACGCAGTATTTT | CASSVAGGIPDTQYF
TRBJ2-1 | TRBD2 | TRBV5-4 | 15 | - | TGTGCCAGCAGCTGGCCAGGACTAGCGGGGAATGAGCAGTTCTTC | CASSWPGLAGNEQFF
TRBJ1-2 | TRBD1 | TRBV5-1 | 14 | - | TGCGCCAGCAGAACTACCGGGACAGGGTATGGCTACACCTTC | CASRTTGTGYGYTF
TRBJ2-7 | - | TRBV4-2 | 15 | - | TGTGCCAGCAGCCAAGCGGCCGGGGTTTCCTACGAGCAGTACTTC | CASSQAAGVSYEQYF
TRBJ2-2 | - | TRBV5-1 | 15 | - | TGCGCCAGCAGCTTAGTATCAGGGGACACCGGGGAGCTGTTTTTT | CASSLVSGDTGELFF
TRBJ1-2 | - | TRBV7-8 | 11 | - | TGTGCCAGCGGGCAGGGTTATGGCTACACCTTC | CASGQGYGYTF
TRBJ2-2 | - | TRBV27 | 15 | once | TGTGCCAGCAGTGCTTCGCGGGGAGACACCGGGGAGCTGTTTTTT | CASSASRGDTGELFF
TRBJ2-2 | - | TRBV19 | 16 | - | TGTGCCAGTAGTATAGAGGGTCCCGTGAGAGGCGGGGAGCTGTTTTTT | CASSIEGPVRGGELFF
TRBJ2-2 | TRBD2 | TRBV10-3 | 14 | - | TGTGCCATCAGTACCGGGACTAGCGTCGGGGAGCTGTTTTTT | CAISTGTSVGELFF
TRBJ1-5 | - | TRBV7-9 | 16 | - | TGTGCCAGCAGCTTCGGATCGGGATTTTTCGATCAGCCCCAGCATTTT | CASSFGSGFFDQPQHF